This TCR beta chain appears in the sequencing data of a study of blood T cells in healthy people across ages. The use of a sample-barcoded 5' primer and a J-beta primer mix characterized a second PCR of roughly 6 to 11 cycles. From the 5' RACE reads, TCRdb called clonotypes with MiXCR, one entry per CDR3 protein. The sample carries hundreds of thousands of distinct CDR3 sequences, 58% recorded once. Healthy individuals of Caucasian origin from Russia, aged roughly 6 to 90, served as donors. There were at least 6 micrograms of total RNA extracted from every sample. Study findings and constraints: Higher diversity and more naive CD4+ cells were features of long-lived donors, compared to aged donors.

Trimming stripped 5 bases from V and 4 bases from J, with 18 bases between. Germline lookup yields CDR1 SGHVS and CDR2 FQNEAQ. The CDR3 runs to 16 residues. Worth noting for this clonotype: Its matching antigen is unknown.

The receptor was isolated from a man aged 25 to 40 in good health. Sequenced: blood. The chain joins TRBV7-8 to TRBJ1-5, with a possible D match to TRBD1 (5 bases). DNA for the CDR3: TGTGCCAGCAGCCCCTGGGGACTTGAGGGAAATCAGCCCCAGCATTTT. Protein product: CASSPWGLEGNQPQHF. The whole variable domain, filled in from reference TRBV7-8 and TRBJ1-5, reads GAGVSQSPRYKVAKRGQDVALRCDPISGHVSLFWYQQALGQGPEFLTYFQNEAQLDKSGLPSDRFFAERPEGSVSTLKIQRTQQEDSAVYLCASSPWGLEGNQPQHFGDGTRLSIL.